Presented here are 15 T cell receptor beta chains from one specimen sequenced in a study of spatial heterogeneity in lung cancer. As to time point: sample taken at primary tumor resection. From the 5' RACE reads, TCRdb called clonotypes with MiXCR, one entry per CDR3 protein. The sample contains 24,000 or so distinct CDR3 sequences, 7% of which appear only once. This specimen consisted of PBMCs, obtained at surgery. The source is a male donor with early-stage non-small cell lung cancer.

This clonotype was observed a handful of times. The chain recombines TRBV12-3 or TRBV12-4 with TRBJ2-7, with TRBD2 matching over 12 bases. The CDR3 spans 15 residues. V was clipped by 4 bases and J by 7 bases; unmatched bases: 8. The CDR3 region is CASSYRLAGAEEQYF. The DNA of the CDR3 is TGTGCCAGCAGTTATAGACTAGCGGGAGCAGAAGAGCAGTACTTC.

This clonotype has ten or more counts. This chain links TRBV9 with TRBJ2-7; tentative D call: TRBD2 (5 bases). Germline-derived CDR1 and CDR2 are SGDLS and YYNGEE. Between the trimmed V and J ends, which lost 0 bases and 1 base, there was a span of 8 bases. The CDR3 sequence is 14 residues long. The CDR3 bases are TGTGCCAGCAGCGTAGGAGGGAGTTCCTACGAGCAGTACTTC. This codes for CASSVGGSSYEQYF.

This clonotype was seen only a few times. The chain uses TRBV24-1 and TRBJ2-2; D possibly corresponds to TRBD1 (7 bases). Trimming removed 4 bases at V and 5 bases at J, with 13 bases between. The CDR3 loop spans 15 amino acids. CDR1 is KGHDR and CDR2 is SFDVKD in the germline V gene. The CDR3 loop is CATSEQGEDTGELFF. The CDR3 DNA sequence: TGTGCCACCAGTGAGCAGGGGGAGGATACCGGGGAGCTGTTTTTT.

This clonotype was detected ten times or more. The chain is built from TRBV7-9 and TRBJ2-4; tentative D call: TRBD1 (5 bases). The CDR3 spans 16 residues. Between the trimmed V and J ends, which lost 2 bases and 5 bases, there was a span of 16 bases. The germline V gene encodes CDR1 SEHNR and CDR2 FQNEAQ (reference sequence). CDR3 bases: TGTGCCAGCAGCTTAAGGCAGGGCAGTGGGGAAAACATTCAGTACTTC. This gives the protein CASSLRQGSGENIQYF. Full variable domain (rest looked up from reference TRBV7-9 and TRBJ2-4): DTGVSQNPRHKITKRGQNVTFRCDPISEHNRLYWYRQTLGQGPEFLTYFQNEAQLEKSRLLSDRFSAERPKGSFSTLEIQRTEQGDSAMYLCASSLRQGSGENIQYFGAGTRLSVL.

This clonotype was detected many times. The V call is TRBV2, the J call TRBJ2-3; D gene ambiguous. CDR3 length equals 12 residues. Germline V gene data show CDR1 as SNHLY and CDR2 as FYNNEI. The germline V and J ends were trimmed by 6 bases and 6 bases, with 10 bases remaining between them. CDR3 in DNA: TGTGCCAGCAGAATCGGGTCGGATACGCAGTATTTT. Its protein is CASRIGSDTQYF.

This chain joins TRBV4-2 and TRBJ2-7; D not resolved. This CDR3 contains 11 residues. Per germline, CDR1 LGHNA and CDR2 YNFKEQ. The V gene lost 4 bases and the J gene lost 3 bases, with 4 bases spanning the gap. This CDR3 is CASSPGYEQYF. Here the CDR3 DNA reads TGTGCCAGCAGCCCCGGCTACGAGCAGTACTTC.

The CDR3 reads CASSHWIYGYTF. The DNA for the CDR3 is TGTGCCAGCAGCCATTGGATCTATGGCTACACCTTC. The chain employs TRBV3-1 and TRBJ1-2; D remains unclear. V lost 3 bases, J lost 4 bases, and 6 bases lay in between. Germline V gene lookup returns CDR1 LGHDT and CDR2 YNNKEL (reference sequence). The CDR3 has 12 amino acids.

This clonotype was observed many times. The V call is TRBV4-2, the J call TRBJ2-3, with TRBD2 identical over 12 bases. The V and J ends lost 1 base and 1 base, in that order; junction bases with no gene match: 0. CDR1 is LGHNA, CDR2 YNFKEQ, per germline. There are 16 residues in the CDR3. CDR3 in DNA: TGTGCCAGCAGCCAAGGACTAGCGGGGGGCACAGATACGCAGTATTTT. It codes for CASSQGLAGGTDTQYF.

This clonotype has a count of ten or more. This chain joins TRBV7-9 and TRBJ2-3, with 14 nucleotides matching TRBD2. The germline gives CDR1 SEHNR, CDR2 FQNEAQ (reference sequence). The CDR3 is made up of 16 amino acids. V was clipped by 4 bases and J by 8 bases; unmatched bases: 8. DNA for the CDR3: TGTGCCAGCAGCTCCTCGACTAGCGGGGGGGTCGGTACGCAGTATTTT. Translated, it gives CASSSSTSGGVGTQYF.

This clonotype is termed medium-sized. The gene calls are TRBV20-1 and TRBJ2-7; 10 bases align to TRBD1. The germline gives CDR1 DFQATT, CDR2 SNEGSKA (reference sequence). Trimming took 1 base from V and 7 from J; bases not matched to a gene: 10. The length of the CDR3 is 15 residues. In DNA form, the CDR3 reads TGCAGTGCTAGAGTCCGGGGACAGGGGTTCGAGGAGCAGTACGTC. Translation: CSARVRGQGFEEQYV.

The rearrangement joins TRBV18 to TRBJ2-4; the D call may be TRBD1 or TRBD2 (5 bases each). Per the germline V gene, CDR1 is KGHSH and CDR2 is LQKENI. Trimming took 2 bases from V and 4 from J, leaving 12 bases between them. This CDR3 region has 15 residues. CDR3 coding DNA: TGTGCCAGCTCACCAACGGGGCTAGGAAAAAACATTCAGTACTTC. Residues: CASSPTGLGKNIQYF.

In its sample, this clonotype was seen a few times. The V gene is TRBV10-3, the J gene TRBJ1-1; 7 bases map to TRBD1. Germline CDR1 and CDR2: ENHRY and SYGVKD. The CDR3 covers 14 residues. After removal of 6 bases from V and 6 bases from J, the junction contained 10 bases not matched to a gene. Written as DNA, the CDR3 is TGTGCCATCAGCGACAGGGTGTCTTTGGCTGAAGCTTTCTTT. Translated, it gives CAISDRVSLAEAFF.

The gene calls are TRBV20-1 and TRBJ2-1; TRBD1 might be the D (5 bases). CDR1 is DFQATT, CDR2 SNEGSKA, per germline (reference sequence). V gave up 3 bases and J gave up 4 bases, with 13 bases separating them. The CDR3 sequence is 14 residues long. CDR3 DNA sequence: TGCAGTGCTAGCGTAGGGGCTCCATACAATGAGCAGTTCTTC. Translating it yields CSASVGAPYNEQFF.

This clonotype was seen repeatedly, ten times or more. The chain combines TRBV20-1 with TRBJ2-1; 9 positions match TRBD2. CDR3 size: 14 residues. The germline CDR1 and CDR2 sequences are DFQATT and SNEGSKA (reference sequence). The V and J ends lost 5 bases and 5 bases, in that order; junction bases with no gene match: 7. In nucleotides, the CDR3 is TGCAGTGCTGCCCTTAGCGGGAGCGACAATGAGCAGTTCTTC. Its protein is CSAALSGSDNEQFF.

This clonotype was seen at least ten times. V and J are TRBV24-1 and TRBJ1-5; D is unresolved. V shed 5 bases and J shed 6 bases, with 10 bases lying between them. This CDR3 has 13 amino acids. CDR1 is KGHDR, CDR2 SFDVKD, per germline. This chain's CDR3 is CATSVGGGQPQHF. In DNA, the CDR3 is TGTGCCACCAGTGTAGGAGGCGGTCAGCCCCAGCATTTT.